Below, 26 T cell receptor beta chains from the same sample are listed, as sequenced in a study of identical twins. Each CDR3 protein is one row after TCRdb ran MiXCR on the 5' RACE reads. The sample lists around 1.7 million distinct CDR3 sequences, roughly a third occurring once. Sequences were obtained from cord blood. Receptors were obtained from a newborn girl in good health.

J is TRBJ2-4 and V is TRBV30; TRBD2 aligns across 10 bases. Germline CDR1 reads GTSNPN; CDR2 reads SVGIG (reference sequence). The length of the CDR3 is 18 residues. With V trimmed by 1 base and J by 1 base, 10 bases remained unmatched. The CDR3 DNA is TGTGCCTGGAGTGGGTTGAGCGGGGGGGCTAGGGCCAAAAACATTCAGTACTTC. Translated: CAWSGLSGGARAKNIQYF.

The chain's CDR3 is CASSPGRGPNTEAFF. The CDR3 DNA reads TGTGCCAGCTCACCGGGGAGGGGGCCGAACACTGAAGCTTTCTTT. This chain links TRBV18 with TRBJ1-1; TRBD1 aligns across 7 bases. Germline lookup yields CDR1 KGHSH and CDR2 LQKENI. The CDR3 contains 15 residues. Trimming cost V 3 bases and J 1 base; bases outside gene matches: 5.

The CDR3 bases are TGTGCCAGCAGCCTCGGCGCGCTGGGGAATGAGCAGTTCTTC. Translated: CASSLGALGNEQFF. The rearrangement links TRBV6-6 to TRBJ2-1; D unresolved. The CDR3 has 14 residues. Between the trimmed V and J ends, which lost 6 bases and 7 bases, there was a span of 16 bases. Germline-derived CDR1 and CDR2 are MNHNY and SVGAGI (reference sequence).

This clonotype has more than one count but fewer than ten. The rearrangement links TRBV28 to TRBJ1-5; no definite D call. The CDR3 consists of 11 residues. V gave up 3 bases and J gave up 7 bases, with 4 bases separating them. CDR1 and CDR2 (germline): MDHEN, SYDVKM. CDR3 loop: CASSFPQPQHF. CDR3 DNA sequence: TGTGCCAGCAGTTTCCCCCAGCCCCAGCATTTT.

The V and J genes are TRBV4-2 and TRBJ2-7, with 9 bases lining up with TRBD2. Germline CDR1 LGHNA, CDR2 YNFKEQ. V gave up 1 base and J gave up 7 bases; unmatched junction bases: 11. The CDR3 totals 16 residues. CDR3 DNA: TGTGCCAGCAGCCAAGGACTAGCGGCCTCCTACAATGAGCAGTACTTC. This translates into CASSQGLAASYNEQYF.

The sample holds a few counts of this clonotype. The chain has TRBV20-1 and TRBJ2-3; the match to TRBD2 covers 13 bases. The germline V gene has CDR1 DFQATT and CDR2 SNEGSKA (reference sequence). V was pared by 1 base and J by 1 base, with 26 bases of the junction left unmatched. The CDR3 is made up of 24 amino acids. CDR3 sequence: CSARGSGLWCWGLAGWRGTDTQYF. CDR3 nucleotide sequence: TGCAGTGCTAGAGGATCGGGACTATGGTGCTGGGGACTAGCGGGGTGGAGGGGCACAGATACGCAGTATTTT.

The chain is built from TRBV25-1 and TRBJ1-4; possibly TRBD1 for D (6 bases). This CDR3 contains 11 residues. Looked up from germline, CDR1 is MGHDK and CDR2 is SYGVNS. V was shortened by 2 bases and J by 14 bases, with 9 bases between the two germline ends. Written as DNA, the CDR3 is TGTGCCAGCAGTGAAAACAGGGATCTGTTTTTT. Amino acids: CASSENRDLFF.

V is TRBV7-9 and J is TRBJ2-5; no reliable D call. Between the trimmed V and J ends, which lost 1 base and 11 bases, there was a span of 23 bases. The CDR3 is 16 residues long. Per the germline V gene, CDR1 is SEHNR and CDR2 is FQNEAQ (reference sequence). This CDR3 is CASSLDTASIYNEQYF. CDR3 DNA: TGTGCCAGCAGCTTAGATACAGCTTCAATCTACAATGAGCAGTACTTC. The full variable domain, with the rest looked up from reference TRBV7-9 and TRBJ2-5, is DTGVSQNPRHKITKRGQNVTFRCDPISEHNRLYWYRQTLGQGPEFLTYFQNEAQLEKSRLLSDRFSAERPKGSFSTLEIQRTEQGDSAMYLCASSLDTASIYNEQYFGPGTRLLVL.

A word on this clonotype: At one of its ends the junction is not consistent with the germline gene, which may arise from a read error. This chain links TRBV18 with TRBJ2-3, with D perhaps matching TRBD1 or TRBD2 (6 bases each). The CDR3 is 16 residues long. Germline lookup yields CDR1 KGHSH and CDR2 LQKENI. The CDR3 coding sequence is TGTGCCAGCTCACTCCAAGGGATCGGGGGCACAGATCCGCAGTATTTT. It translates to CASSLQGIGGTDPQYF.

This clonotype turned up a few times. The chain uses TRBV10-3 and TRBJ2-1; possible D gene TRBD2, 6 bases. The CDR3 covers 13 residues. The V end was cut by 5 bases, the J end by 5 bases, with 10 bases between. Germline V gene data show CDR1 as ENHRY and CDR2 as SYGVKD. The CDR3 is CAISLASDNEQFF. As DNA, the CDR3 is TGTGCCATCAGTCTAGCGTCGGACAATGAGCAGTTCTTC.

The rearrangement uses TRBV6-1 and TRBJ2-7; D uncertain. This CDR3 contains 12 residues. Trimming left V 7 bases short and J 2 bases short, with 9 bases between. Germline CDR1 and CDR2: MNHNS and SASEGT. Here the CDR3 DNA reads TGTGCCAGCACCAGCACTGCCTACGAGCAGTACTTC. It codes for CASTSTAYEQYF.

To note about this clonotype: The junction departs from the called germline gene at one end, perhaps through a read error. V gene TRBV6-1 combines with J gene TRBJ1-2; 9 bases are a match to TRBD1. Germline V lookup: CDR1 MNHNS, CDR2 SASEGT. CDR3 length equals 13 residues. CDR3 in amino acids: CASEGQGGYDYTF. The DNA of the CDR3 is TGTGCCAGCGAGGGACAGGGAGGCTATGACTACACCTTC.

In this sample, this clonotype turned up many times. The V and J genes are TRBV2 and TRBJ2-3; weak D call: TRBD2 (5 bases). The germline V and J ends were trimmed by 5 bases and 5 bases, with 8 bases remaining between them. This CDR3 region has 12 residues. CDR1 and CDR2 from the germline V gene are SNHLY and FYNNEI. The DNA for the CDR3 is TGTGCCAGCAGTCGACGGGAAGATACGCAGTATTTT. Residues: CASSRREDTQYF.

J is TRBJ2-3 and V is TRBV2, with 8 bases that match TRBD1. Germline V gene data show CDR1 as SNHLY and CDR2 as FYNNEI. J lost 0 bases, V lost 3 bases, and 5 bases had no gene match. The CDR3 spans 16 residues. The CDR3: CASSDPRQGSTDTQYF. CDR3 DNA: TGTGCCAGCAGTGACCCCCGACAGGGGAGCACAGATACGCAGTATTTT.

This chain links TRBV24-1 with TRBJ2-5, with TRBD2 matching over 16 bases. This CDR3 has 19 amino acids. Germline V gene data show CDR1 as KGHDR and CDR2 as SFDVKD. V shed 5 bases and J 2 bases; nucleotides not matched to a gene: 10. The CDR3 DNA sequence: TGTGCCACCAGTGGTCCGGGACTAGCGGGAGGGCCAGGGCAAGAGACCCAGTACTTC. Translating it yields CATSGPGLAGGPGQETQYF.

This clonotype appeared a few times. J is TRBJ2-3 and V is TRBV12-3 or TRBV12-4; the D is unclear. V was cut by 2 bases and J by 8 bases, with 8 bases left in between. CDR3 length: 12 amino acids. CDR3 DNA: TGTGCCAGCAGTTTACTCGGACCTACGCAGTATTTT. Its translation is CASSLLGPTQYF.

This clonotype was seen a few times. The rearrangement joins TRBV7-9 to TRBJ2-6; D is undetermined. The ends were cut back, 3 bases at V and 0 bases at J, with 12 bases in the middle. This CDR3 spans 17 amino acids. From germline, CDR1 is SEHNR and CDR2 FQNEAQ (reference sequence). CDR3 coding DNA: TGTGCCAGCAGCTTTGCGGACGGAAGCTCTGGGGCCAACGTCCTGACTTTC. Its translation: CASSFADGSSGANVLTF.

This chain uses TRBV6-6 with TRBJ2-5; 8 bases match TRBD2. Losses at the gene ends were 4 bases for V and 11 bases for J; bases not matched to a gene: 15. Germline V gives CDR1 MNHNY, CDR2 SVGAGI (reference sequence). This CDR3 is built from 15 residues. CDR3 in DNA: TGTGCCAGCAGTTCCGGCGGGAGGAGTTCGGATGAGCAGTACTTC. Residues: CASSSGGRSSDEQYF.

To note about this clonotype: One end of the junction fails to match germline, which may point to a read error. The chain links TRBV27 to TRBJ1-1; D remains ambiguous. Germline lookup yields CDR1 MNHEY and CDR2 SMNVEV (reference sequence). The CDR3 is 14 residues long. Here the CDR3 reads CACSLSKYDTEAFF. CDR3 in DNA: TGTGCCTGCAGTTTATCCAAGTACGACACTGAAGCTTTCTTT.

This clonotype was seen a handful of times. V gene TRBV5-1 combines with J gene TRBJ2-1; TRBD1 might be the D (5 bases). Germline CDR1 SGHRS, CDR2 YFSETQ. The CDR3 covers 15 residues. Deletions cut 4 bases from V and 0 bases from J, with 11 bases between. CDR3 nucleotides: TGCGCCAGCAGCATACAGGTCAACTCCTACAATGAGCAGTTCTTC. Amino acids: CASSIQVNSYNEQFF.

A few counts support this clonotype. V usage is TRBV14 and J usage is TRBJ2-7; tentative D call: TRBD2 (6 bases). Germline values: CDR1 SGHDN, CDR2 FVKESK. The CDR3 is 17 amino acids. The germline V and J ends were trimmed by 3 bases and 0 bases, with 18 bases remaining between them. This CDR3 is CASSHRGLILISYEQYF. The CDR3, as DNA: TGTGCCAGCAGCCATAGAGGACTAATACTAATCTCCTACGAGCAGTACTTC.

The chain has TRBV20-1 and TRBJ1-1; perhaps TRBD1 as D (5 bases). This CDR3 spans 14 amino acids. V was trimmed by 5 bases and J by 4 bases, leaving 17 bases between them. Germline V CDR1 and CDR2: DFQATT, SNEGSKA (reference sequence). CDR3 residues: CSAPLWGPGTEAFF. DNA for the CDR3: TGCAGTGCTCCCCTGTGGGGCCCGGGCACTGAAGCTTTCTTT.

V and J are TRBV19 and TRBJ2-1; 11 nucleotides match TRBD2. The trim removed 1 base at V and 10 bases at J, leaving 6 bases unmatched. This CDR3 comprises 15 residues. Germline V gene lookup returns CDR1 LNHDA and CDR2 SQIVND (reference sequence). DNA of the CDR3: TGTGCCAGTAGTATAGGGGGGACTAGCGGAAGCGAGCAGTTCTTC. Protein product: CASSIGGTSGSEQFF.

The rearrangement links TRBV7-2 to TRBJ2-4, with D possibly matching TRBD1 (6 bases). CDR3 length: 18 amino acids. The V gene lost 4 bases and the J gene lost 1 base, with 20 bases spanning the gap. Germline V lookup: CDR1 SGHTA, CDR2 FQGNSA. In DNA, the CDR3 is TGTGCCAGCAGCTCTCTACCTCTTACAGGGCCGGCCAAAAACATTCAGTACTTC. Translating it yields CASSSLPLTGPAKNIQYF.

Only a few counts were recorded for this clonotype. The CDR3 DNA reads TGTGCCAGCAGAAGAGCGTCGGGAAGGGTCGGGTATGGCTACACCTTC. Protein product: CASRRASGRVGYGYTF. J is TRBJ1-2 and V is TRBV27; the D is unclear. Per the germline V gene, CDR1 is MNHEY and CDR2 is SMNVEV (reference sequence). V was shortened by 6 bases and J by 5 bases, with 22 bases between the two germline ends. The CDR3 is 16 residues long.

The V call is TRBV2, the J call TRBJ1-1, with TRBD1 matching 9 bases. Trimming took 6 bases from V and 7 from J; bases not matched to a gene: 12. CDR1 and CDR2 (germline): SNHLY, FYNNEI. This CDR3 has 15 residues. CDR3 bases: TGTGCCAGCAGAGCTACTGGACAGGGGAATGGTGAAGCTTTCTTT. Translation gives CASRATGQGNGEAFF.